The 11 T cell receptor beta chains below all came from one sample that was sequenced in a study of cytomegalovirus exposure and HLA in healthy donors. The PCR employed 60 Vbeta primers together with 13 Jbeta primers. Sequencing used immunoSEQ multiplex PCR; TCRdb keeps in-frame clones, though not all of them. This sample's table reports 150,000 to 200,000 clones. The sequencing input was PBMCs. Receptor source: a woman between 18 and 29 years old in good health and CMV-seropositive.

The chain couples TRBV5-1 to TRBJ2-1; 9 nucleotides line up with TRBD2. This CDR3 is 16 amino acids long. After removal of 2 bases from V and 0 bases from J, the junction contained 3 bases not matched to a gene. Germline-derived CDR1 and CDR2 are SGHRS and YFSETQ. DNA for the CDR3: TGCGCCAGCAGCTTCGGCGGGAGGGGCTCCTACAATGAGCAGTTCTTC. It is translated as CASSFGGRGSYNEQFF.

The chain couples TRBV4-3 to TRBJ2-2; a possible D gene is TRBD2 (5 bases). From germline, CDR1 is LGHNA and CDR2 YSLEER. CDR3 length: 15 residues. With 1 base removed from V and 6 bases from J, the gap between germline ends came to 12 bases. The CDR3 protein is CASSQVSGGAGELFF. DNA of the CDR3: TGCGCCAGCAGCCAAGTCTCTGGAGGTGCCGGGGAGCTGTTTTTT.

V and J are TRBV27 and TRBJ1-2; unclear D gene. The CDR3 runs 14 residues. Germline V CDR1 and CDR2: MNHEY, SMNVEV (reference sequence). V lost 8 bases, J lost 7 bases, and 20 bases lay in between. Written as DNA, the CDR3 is TGTGCCAGCCTTCCCGCTGGAGAATTGGGTGGCTACACCTTC. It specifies CASLPAGELGGYTF.

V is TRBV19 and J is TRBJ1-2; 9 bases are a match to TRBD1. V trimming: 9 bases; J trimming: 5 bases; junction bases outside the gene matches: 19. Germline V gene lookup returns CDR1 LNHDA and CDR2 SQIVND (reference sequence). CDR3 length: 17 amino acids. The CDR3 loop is CASVTARDTTGGYGYTF. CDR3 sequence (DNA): TGTGCCAGCGTAACTGCCCGGGACACGACAGGGGGGTATGGCTACACCTTC.

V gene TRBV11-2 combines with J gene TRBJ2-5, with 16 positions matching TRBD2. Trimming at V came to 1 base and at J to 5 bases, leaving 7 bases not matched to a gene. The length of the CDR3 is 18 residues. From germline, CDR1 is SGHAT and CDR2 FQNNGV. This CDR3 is CASSLAIPGLAGGETQYF. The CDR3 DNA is TGTGCCAGCAGCTTAGCTATACCGGGACTAGCGGGAGGGGAGACCCAGTACTTC.

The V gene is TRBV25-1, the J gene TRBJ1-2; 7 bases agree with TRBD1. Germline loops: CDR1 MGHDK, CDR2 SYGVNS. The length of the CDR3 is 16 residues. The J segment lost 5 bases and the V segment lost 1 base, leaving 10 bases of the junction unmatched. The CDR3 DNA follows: TGTGCCAGCAGTGAATGGGGGCCGGCAGGGGGGTATGGCTACACCTTC. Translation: CASSEWGPAGGYGYTF.

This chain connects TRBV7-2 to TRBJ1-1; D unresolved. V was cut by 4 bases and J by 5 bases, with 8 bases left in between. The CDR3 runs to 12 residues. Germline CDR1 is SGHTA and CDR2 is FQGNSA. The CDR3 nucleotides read TGTGCCAGCAGCTCAGGATGGACTGAAGCTTTCTTT. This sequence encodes CASSSGWTEAFF.

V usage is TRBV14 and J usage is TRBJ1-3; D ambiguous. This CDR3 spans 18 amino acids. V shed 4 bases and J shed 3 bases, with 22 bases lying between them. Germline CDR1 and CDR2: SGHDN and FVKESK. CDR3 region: CASSRHTPGSGGGNTIYF. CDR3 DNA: TGTGCCAGCAGCCGACACACCCCGGGCTCCGGAGGTGGAAACACCATATATTTT.

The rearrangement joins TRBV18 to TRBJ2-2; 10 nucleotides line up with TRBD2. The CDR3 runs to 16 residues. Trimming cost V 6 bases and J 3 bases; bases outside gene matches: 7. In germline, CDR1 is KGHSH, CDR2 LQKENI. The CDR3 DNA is TGTGCCAGCTCCTTCTTAGCGGGAGGTGACACCGGGGAGCTGTTTTTT. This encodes CASSFLAGGDTGELFF.

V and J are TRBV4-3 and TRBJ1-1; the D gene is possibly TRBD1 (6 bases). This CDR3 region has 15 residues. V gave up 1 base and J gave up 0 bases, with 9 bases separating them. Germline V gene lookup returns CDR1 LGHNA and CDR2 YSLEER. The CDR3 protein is CASSQGQVMNTEAFF. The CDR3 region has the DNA TGCGCCAGCAGCCAAGGACAGGTGATGAACACTGAAGCTTTCTTT.

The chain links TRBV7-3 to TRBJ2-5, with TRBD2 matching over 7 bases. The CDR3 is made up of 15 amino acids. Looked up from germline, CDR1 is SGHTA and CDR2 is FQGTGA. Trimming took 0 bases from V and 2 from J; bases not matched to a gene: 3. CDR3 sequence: CASSLTWGGQETQYF. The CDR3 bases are TGTGCCAGCAGCTTAACCTGGGGGGGACAAGAGACCCAGTACTTC.